This T cell receptor beta chain was profiled in a study of long-term antiretroviral therapy in people with HIV. Overall study results and limits: Dating from about 2004 to 2018, the blood was possibly obtained under older ART regimens. Increased diversity was seen after ART, yet it remained lower than in transplant donor controls.

As for this clone: The antigen remains unidentified.

Trimming left V 8 bases short and J 0 bases short, with 14 bases between. From germline, CDR1 is LNHDA and CDR2 SQIVND (reference sequence). The CDR3 sequence is 14 residues long. The immunoSEQ assay was v3.0, run at survey level. Sequencing was performed with immunoSEQ multiplex PCR; in TCRdb, only in-frame clones are kept and a portion is missing. The sample holds fewer than 45,000 clones, 70% to 90% seen once. The receptor was derived from a man aged 18 to 35 with HIV. Sequences were derived from unsorted PBMCs, sampled 2.2 years after starting antiretroviral therapy. The chain uses TRBV19 and TRBJ2-7; D gene ambiguous. CDR3 in DNA: TGTGCCAGTTTCCCCATATTTAACTCCTACGAGCAGTACTTC. This gives the protein CASFPIFNSYEQYF.